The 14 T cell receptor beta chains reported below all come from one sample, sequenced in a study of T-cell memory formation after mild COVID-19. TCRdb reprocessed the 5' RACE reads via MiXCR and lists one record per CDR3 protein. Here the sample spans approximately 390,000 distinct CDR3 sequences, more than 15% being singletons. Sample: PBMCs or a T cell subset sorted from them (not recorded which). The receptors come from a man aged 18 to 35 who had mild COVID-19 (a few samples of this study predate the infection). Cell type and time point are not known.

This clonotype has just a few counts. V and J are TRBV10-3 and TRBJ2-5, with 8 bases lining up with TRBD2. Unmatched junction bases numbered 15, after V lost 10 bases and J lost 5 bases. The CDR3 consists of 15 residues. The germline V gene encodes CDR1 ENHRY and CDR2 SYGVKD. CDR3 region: CASEGGGGSRETQYF. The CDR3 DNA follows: TGTGCCAGTGAAGGTGGCGGGGGGTCTCGGGAGACCCAGTACTTC.

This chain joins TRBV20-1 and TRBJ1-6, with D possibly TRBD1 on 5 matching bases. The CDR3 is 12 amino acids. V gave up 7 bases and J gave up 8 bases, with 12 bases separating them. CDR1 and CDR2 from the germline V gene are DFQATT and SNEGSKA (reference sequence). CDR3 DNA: TGCAGTGTGGTGACAGCATATTCACCCCTCCACTTT. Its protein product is CSVVTAYSPLHF.

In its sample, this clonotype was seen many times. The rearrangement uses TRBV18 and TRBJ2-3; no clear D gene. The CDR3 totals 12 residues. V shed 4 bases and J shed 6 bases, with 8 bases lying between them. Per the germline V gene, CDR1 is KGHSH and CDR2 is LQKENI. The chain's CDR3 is CASSLERDTQYF. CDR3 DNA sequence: TGTGCCAGCTCACTCGAAAGGGATACGCAGTATTTT. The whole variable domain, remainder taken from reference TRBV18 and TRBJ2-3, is NAGVMQNPRHLVRRRGQEARLRCSPMKGHSHVYWYRQLPEEGLKFMVYLQKENIIDESGMPKERFSAEFPKEGPSILRIQQVVRGDSAAYFCASSLERDTQYFGPGTRLTVL.

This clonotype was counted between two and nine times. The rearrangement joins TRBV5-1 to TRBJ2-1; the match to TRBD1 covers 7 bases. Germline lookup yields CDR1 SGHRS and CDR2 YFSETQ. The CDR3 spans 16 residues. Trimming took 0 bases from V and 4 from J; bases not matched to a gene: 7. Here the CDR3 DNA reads TGCGCCAGCAGCTTGGGAGGGACAGAGCCTTACAATGAGCAGTTCTTC. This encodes CASSLGGTEPYNEQFF.

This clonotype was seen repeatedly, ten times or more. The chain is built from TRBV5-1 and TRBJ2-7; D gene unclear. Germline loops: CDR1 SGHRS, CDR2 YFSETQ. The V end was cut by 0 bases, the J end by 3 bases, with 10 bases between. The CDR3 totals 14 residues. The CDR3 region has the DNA TGCGCCAGCAGCTTGGGGACGGTGGACTACGAGCAGTACTTC. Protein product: CASSLGTVDYEQYF.

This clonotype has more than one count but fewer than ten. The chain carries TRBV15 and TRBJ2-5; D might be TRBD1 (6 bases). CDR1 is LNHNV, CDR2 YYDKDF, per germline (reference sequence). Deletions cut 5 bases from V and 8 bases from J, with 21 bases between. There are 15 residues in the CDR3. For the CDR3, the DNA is TGTGCCACCAGCCTACGAGGGGGAACCGGGCACACCCAGTACTTC. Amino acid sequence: CATSLRGGTGHTQYF.

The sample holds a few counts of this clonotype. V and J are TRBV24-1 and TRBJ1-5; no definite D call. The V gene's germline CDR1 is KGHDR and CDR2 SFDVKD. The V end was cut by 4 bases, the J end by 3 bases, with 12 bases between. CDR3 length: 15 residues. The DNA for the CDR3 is TGTGCCACCAGTGACCGGAGTCGGGACAATCAGCCCCAGCATTTT. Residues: CATSDRSRDNQPQHF.

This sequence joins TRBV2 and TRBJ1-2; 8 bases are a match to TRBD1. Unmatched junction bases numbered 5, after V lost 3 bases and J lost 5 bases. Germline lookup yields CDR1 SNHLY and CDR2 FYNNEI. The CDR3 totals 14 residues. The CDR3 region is CASSETGTGYGYTF. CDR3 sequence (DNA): TGTGCCAGCAGTGAGACCGGGACAGGATATGGCTACACCTTC.

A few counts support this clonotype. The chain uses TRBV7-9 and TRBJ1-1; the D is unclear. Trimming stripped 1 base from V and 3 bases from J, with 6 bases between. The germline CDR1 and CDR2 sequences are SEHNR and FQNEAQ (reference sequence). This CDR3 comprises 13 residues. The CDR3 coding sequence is TGTGCCAGCAGCTTAGGATCGTACACTGAAGCTTTCTTT. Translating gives CASSLGSYTEAFF.

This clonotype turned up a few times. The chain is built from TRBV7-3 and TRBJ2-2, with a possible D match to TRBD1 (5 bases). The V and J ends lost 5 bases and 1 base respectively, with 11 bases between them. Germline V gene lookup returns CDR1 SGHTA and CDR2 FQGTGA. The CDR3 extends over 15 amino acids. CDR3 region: CASSPLTVNTGELFF. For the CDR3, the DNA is TGTGCCAGCAGCCCGCTGACAGTGAACACCGGGGAGCTGTTTTTT.

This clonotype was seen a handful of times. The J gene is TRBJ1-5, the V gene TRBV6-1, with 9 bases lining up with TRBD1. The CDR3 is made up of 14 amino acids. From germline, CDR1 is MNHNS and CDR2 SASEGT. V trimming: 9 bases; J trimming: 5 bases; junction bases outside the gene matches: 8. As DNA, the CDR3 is TGTGCCAGTTCCCGGGACAGGGTTGATCAGCCCCAGCATTTT. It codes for CASSRDRVDQPQHF.

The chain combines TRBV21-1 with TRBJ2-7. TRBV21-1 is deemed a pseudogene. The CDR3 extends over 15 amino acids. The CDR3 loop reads CASSKLRDKPYEQYF. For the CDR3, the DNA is TGTGCCAGCAGCAAATTAAGAGACAAACCCTACGAGCAGTACTTC.

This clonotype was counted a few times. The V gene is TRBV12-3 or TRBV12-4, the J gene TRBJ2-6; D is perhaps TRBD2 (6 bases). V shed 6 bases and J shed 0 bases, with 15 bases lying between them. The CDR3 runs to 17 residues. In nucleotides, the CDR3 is TGTGCCAGCAGCACGACTAGATCCCCCTCTGGGGCCAACGTCCTGACTTTC. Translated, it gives CASSTTRSPSGANVLTF.

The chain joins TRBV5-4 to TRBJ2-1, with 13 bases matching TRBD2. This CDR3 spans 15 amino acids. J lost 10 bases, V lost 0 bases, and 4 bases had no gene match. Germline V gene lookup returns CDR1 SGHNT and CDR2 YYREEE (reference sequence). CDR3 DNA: TGTGCCAGCAGCTTGGAACTAGCGGGGGGGATCGAGCAGTTCTTC. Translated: CASSLELAGGIEQFF.